Only a few counts were recorded for the clone carrying this T cell receptor (beta chain). Caucasian, healthy and from Russia, the donors were aged between about 6 and 90. Each donor supplied approximately 10 milliliters of peripheral blood. The data are from a study of blood T cells in healthy people across ages. Trimming pared 7 bases from V and 1 base from J, leaving 10 bases between. This CDR3 spans 14 amino acids. For the second PCR, which ran for 7 to 11 cycles, a sample-barcoded 5' primer and a J-beta primer mix were used. TCRdb called the 5' RACE reads again in MiXCR, with one record for every CDR3 protein. The table lists over 1,300,000 distinct CDR3 sequences, roughly 59% of them singletons.

This receptor was identified in a man younger than 35 in good health. The chain links TRBV12-3 or TRBV12-4 to TRBJ2-2; a weak D match, TRBD2 (6 bases). The source material was blood. CDR3 sequence reads: CASTRDWNTGELFF. The CDR3 DNA reads as TGTGCCAGCACCCGGGACTGGAACACCGGGGAGCTGTTTTTT.